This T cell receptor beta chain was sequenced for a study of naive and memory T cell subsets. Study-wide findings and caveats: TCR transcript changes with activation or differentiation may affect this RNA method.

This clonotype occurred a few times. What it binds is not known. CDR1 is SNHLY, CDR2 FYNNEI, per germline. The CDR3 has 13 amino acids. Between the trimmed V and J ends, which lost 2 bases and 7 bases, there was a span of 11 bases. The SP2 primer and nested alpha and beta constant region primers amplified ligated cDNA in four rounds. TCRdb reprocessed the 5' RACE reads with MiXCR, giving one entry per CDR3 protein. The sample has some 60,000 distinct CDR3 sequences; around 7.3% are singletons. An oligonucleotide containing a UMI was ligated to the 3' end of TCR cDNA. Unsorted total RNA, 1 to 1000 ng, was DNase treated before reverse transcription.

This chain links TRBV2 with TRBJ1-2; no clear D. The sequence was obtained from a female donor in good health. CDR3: CASSENRDRGYTF. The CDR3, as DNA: TGTGCCAGCAGTGAAAATAGAGACCGTGGCTACACCTTC.